This T cell receptor (beta chain) was profiled in a study of STAT3 mutations in large granular lymphocyte leukemia. A remark on this clone: Its antigen is unidentified.

Study results and caveats: Every T-LGLL patient had at least one immunodominant TCRbeta clonotype.

Each sample's TCRbeta library yielded on average around 40,000 productive templates. Sequencing was performed with immunoSEQ multiplex PCR; in TCRdb, only in-frame clones are kept and a portion is missing. Among tens of thousands of clones listed, 86% were seen once. The sequence was collected from a man in his sixties with T-cell large granular lymphocyte leukemia. Some clones in this sample may be carry-over from other donors' samples. Sequencing was done on a sample of peripheral blood mononuclear cells.

For the CDR3, the DNA is TGTGCCAGCAGCTTGGGGCAGGGAAGGAACACTGAAGCTTTCTTT. This codes for CASSLGQGRNTEAFF. The chain joins TRBV5-4 to TRBJ1-1, with D possibly matching TRBD1 (5 bases). This CDR3 is 15 amino acids long. Germline assignment: CDR1 SGHNT and CDR2 YYREEE (reference sequence). Trimming removed 0 bases at V and 1 base at J, with 10 bases between.